The present T cell receptor (beta chain) was sequenced within a study of identical twins. Study observations and caveats: It was cross-sectional statistical analysis, not following the same donors, that the conclusions relied on.

CDR3 size: 11 residues. CDR1 is MGHDK, CDR2 SYGVNS, per germline. Trimming took off 2 bases at V and 13 bases at J, with 9 bases between the two ends. This clonotype was picked up a small number of times. No antigen is known for it. TCRdb reanalysed the 5' RACE reads using MiXCR and keeps one entry per CDR3 protein. Here the sample spans about 470,000 distinct CDR3 sequences, 20% to 25% being singletons. These data were also reused for a study on T cells expressing NK-cell markers. That source notes: Seven of the eight sequenced donors were classified as HCMV-seropositive, and one was classified as seronegative. Uncertainty persisted over the HCMV specificity of expanded NKG2C+ T cell clones.

Sequenced: CD4+ T cells sorted from blood. J is TRBJ2-1 and V is TRBV25-1, with no clear D. This receptor was taken from a woman between 18 and 30 years old in good health. Here the CDR3 reads CASSERAVQFF. The CDR3 DNA follows: TGTGCCAGCAGTGAACGAGCAGTCCAGTTCTTC.